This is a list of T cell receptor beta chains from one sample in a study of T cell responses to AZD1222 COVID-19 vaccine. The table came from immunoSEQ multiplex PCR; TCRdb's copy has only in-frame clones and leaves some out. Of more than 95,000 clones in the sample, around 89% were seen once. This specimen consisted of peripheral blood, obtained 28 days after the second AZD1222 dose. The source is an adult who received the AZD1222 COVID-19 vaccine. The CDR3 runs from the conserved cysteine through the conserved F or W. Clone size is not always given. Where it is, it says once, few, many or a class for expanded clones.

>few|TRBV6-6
CASSYARGLNTEAFF
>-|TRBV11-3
CASSLGDAPSGTF
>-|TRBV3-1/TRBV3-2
CASSQHSSGVTGELFF
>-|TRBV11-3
CASSEIPSEQYF
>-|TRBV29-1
CSARVEVSSYNEQFF
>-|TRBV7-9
CASSERQPYEQYF
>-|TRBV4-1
CASSQAGEGSGNTIYF
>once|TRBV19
CASRVLGQVTYEQYF
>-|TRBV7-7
CASSYKITGELFF
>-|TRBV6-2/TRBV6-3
CASSYRGGGYGYTF
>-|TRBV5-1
CASTLVAGAAGELFF
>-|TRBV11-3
CASTRDRGRTEAFF
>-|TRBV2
CASSRPNNSPLHF
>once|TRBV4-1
CASSQGVAGGPSYEQYF
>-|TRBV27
CASSALGGSYEQYF
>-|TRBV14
CASSRDEGLLLNTEAFF
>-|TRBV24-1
CATHPGGDNTGELFF
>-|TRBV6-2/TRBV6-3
CASSYGRDYTYEQYF
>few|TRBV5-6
CASSLSAGAHEQYF
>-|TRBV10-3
CAISEPLGAGRGEQYF
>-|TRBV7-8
CASSLPTGTGVSYEQYF
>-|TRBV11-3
CASSLGGEQFF
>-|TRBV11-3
CASSLSQVEETQYF
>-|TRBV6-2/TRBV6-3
CASSYSRTGGPWDQPQHF
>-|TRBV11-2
CASRPLQGSGNTIYF
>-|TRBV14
CASSQAGGSYEQYF
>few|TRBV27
CASSGQGFNQPQHF
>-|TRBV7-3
CASSPGTGTTEAFF
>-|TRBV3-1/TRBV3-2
CASSQGTGTPYEQYF
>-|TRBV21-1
CASSPFWATAGEQYF
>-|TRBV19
CASSIRGTGANVLTF
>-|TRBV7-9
CASSAENSGGRVQFF
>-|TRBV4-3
CASSQDWVTSGQGGNEQFF
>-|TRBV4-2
CASSQVGQGTEAFF
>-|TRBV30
CAWTSGQGGSPLHF
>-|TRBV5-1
CASSWPDSGTSGTTSTDTQYF
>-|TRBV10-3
CAISDRGNTEAFF
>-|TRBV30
CAWSGDPNEQFF
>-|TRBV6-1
CASSEFSTLNTEAFF
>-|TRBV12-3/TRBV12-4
CASRRDLPNEQFF
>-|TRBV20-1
CSASFGGSSNSPLHF
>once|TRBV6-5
CASSYGTGLYEQYF
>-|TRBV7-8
CASSSDGSGRSSYNEQFF
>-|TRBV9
CASSPMGLAGVDEQFF
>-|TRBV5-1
CASSLPQLAGPDTQYF
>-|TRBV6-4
CASSDPTGELFF
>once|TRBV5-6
CASSQVTGPYGYTF
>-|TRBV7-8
CASSLHPGSTGELFF
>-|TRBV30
CAWSQGGSKHYGYTF
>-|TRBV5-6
CASSSTALATTYEQYF
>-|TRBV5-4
CASSLGQRSYEQYF